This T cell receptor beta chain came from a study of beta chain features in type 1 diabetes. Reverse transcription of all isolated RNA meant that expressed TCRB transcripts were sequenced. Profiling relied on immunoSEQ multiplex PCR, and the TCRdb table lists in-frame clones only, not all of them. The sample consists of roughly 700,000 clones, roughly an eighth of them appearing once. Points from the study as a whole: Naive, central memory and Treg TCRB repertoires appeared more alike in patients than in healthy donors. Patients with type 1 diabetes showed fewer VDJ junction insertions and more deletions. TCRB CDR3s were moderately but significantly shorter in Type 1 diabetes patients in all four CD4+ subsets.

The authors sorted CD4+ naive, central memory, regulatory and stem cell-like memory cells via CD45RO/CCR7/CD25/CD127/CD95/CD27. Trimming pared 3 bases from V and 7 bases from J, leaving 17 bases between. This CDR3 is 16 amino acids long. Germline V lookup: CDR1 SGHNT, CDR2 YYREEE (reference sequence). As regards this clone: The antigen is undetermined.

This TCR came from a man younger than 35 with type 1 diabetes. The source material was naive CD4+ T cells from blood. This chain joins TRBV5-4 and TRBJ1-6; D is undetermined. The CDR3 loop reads CASSSRLGLGNSPLHF. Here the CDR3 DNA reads TGTGCCAGCAGCTCGAGGTTAGGGCTAGGGAATTCACCCCTCCACTTT.